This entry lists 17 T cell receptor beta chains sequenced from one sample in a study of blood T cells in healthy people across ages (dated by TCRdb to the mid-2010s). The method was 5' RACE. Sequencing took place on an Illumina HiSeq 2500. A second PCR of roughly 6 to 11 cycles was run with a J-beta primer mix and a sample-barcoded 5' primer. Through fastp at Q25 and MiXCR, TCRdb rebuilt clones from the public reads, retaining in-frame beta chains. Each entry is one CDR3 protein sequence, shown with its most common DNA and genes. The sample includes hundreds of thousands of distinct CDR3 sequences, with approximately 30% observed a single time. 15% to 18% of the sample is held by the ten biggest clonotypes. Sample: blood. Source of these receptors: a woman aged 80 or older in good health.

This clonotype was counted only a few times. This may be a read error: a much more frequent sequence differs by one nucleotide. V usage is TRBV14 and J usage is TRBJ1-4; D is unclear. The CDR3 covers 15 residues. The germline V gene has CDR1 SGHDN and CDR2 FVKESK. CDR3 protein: CASSIGSGRGEKRFF. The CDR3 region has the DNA TGTGCCAGCAGCATAGGATCTGGGAGAGGTGAAAAACGGTTTTTT. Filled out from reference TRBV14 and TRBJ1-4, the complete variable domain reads EAGVTQFPSHSVIEKGQTVTLRCDPISGHDNLYWYRRVMGKEIKFLLHFVKESKQDESGMPNNRFLAERTGGTYSTLKVQPAELEDSGVYFCASSIGSGRGEKRFFGSGTQLSVL.

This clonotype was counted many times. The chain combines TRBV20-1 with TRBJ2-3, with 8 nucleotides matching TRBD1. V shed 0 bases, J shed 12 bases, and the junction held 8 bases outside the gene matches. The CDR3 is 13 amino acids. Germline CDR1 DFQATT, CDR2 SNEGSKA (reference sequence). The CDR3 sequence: CSAREWSGTGQYF. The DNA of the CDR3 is TGCAGTGCTAGAGAATGGTCCGGGACAGGACAGTATTTT.

CDR3 region: CASRTGTYSYNEQFF. Here the CDR3 DNA reads TGTGCCAGCAGGACCGGGACTTACTCCTACAATGAGCAGTTCTTC. J is TRBJ2-1 and V is TRBV7-2; a weak D match, TRBD2 (6 bases). V shed 6 bases and J shed 0 bases, with 12 bases lying between them. This CDR3 contains 15 residues. Germline V gene lookup returns CDR1 SGHTA and CDR2 FQGNSA.

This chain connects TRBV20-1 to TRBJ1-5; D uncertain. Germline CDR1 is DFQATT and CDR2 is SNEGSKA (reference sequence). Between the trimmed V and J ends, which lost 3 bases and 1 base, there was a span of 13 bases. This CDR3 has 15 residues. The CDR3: CSARVTGSSNQPQHF. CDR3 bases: TGCAGTGCTAGGGTGACGGGGAGCAGCAATCAGCCCCAGCATTTT.

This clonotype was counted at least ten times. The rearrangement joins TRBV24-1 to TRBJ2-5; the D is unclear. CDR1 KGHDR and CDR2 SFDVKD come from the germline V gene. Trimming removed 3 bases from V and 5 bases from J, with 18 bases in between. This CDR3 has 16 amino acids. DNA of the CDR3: TGTGCCACCAGTGATCCCCAGGCGCGTAGCCGGGAGACCCAGTACTTC. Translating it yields CATSDPQARSRETQYF.

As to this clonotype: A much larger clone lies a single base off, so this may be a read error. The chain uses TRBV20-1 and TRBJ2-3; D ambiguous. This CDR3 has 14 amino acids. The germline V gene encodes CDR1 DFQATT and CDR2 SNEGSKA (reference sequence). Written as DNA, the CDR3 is TGCAGCGCCTCTCCGATCATTGGCACAGATACGCAGTATTTT. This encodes CSASPIIGTDTQYF.

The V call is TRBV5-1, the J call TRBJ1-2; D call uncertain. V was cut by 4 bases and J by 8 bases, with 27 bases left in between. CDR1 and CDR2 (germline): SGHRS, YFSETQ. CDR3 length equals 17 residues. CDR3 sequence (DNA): TGCGCCAGCAGCCGAAACATTTTCGCCGGGAGGCAAGGGGGCTACACCTTC. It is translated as CASSRNIFAGRQGGYTF.

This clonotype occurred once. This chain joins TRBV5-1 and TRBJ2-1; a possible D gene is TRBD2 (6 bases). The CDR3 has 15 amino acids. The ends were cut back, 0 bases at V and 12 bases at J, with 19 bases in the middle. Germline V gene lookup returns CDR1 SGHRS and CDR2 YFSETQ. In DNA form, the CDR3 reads TGCGCCAGCAGCTTGGATTGGACGGGGGACTTTGTGCAGTTCTTC. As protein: CASSLDWTGDFVQFF. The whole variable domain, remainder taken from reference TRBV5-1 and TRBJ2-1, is KAGVTQTPRYLIKTRGQQVTLSCSPISGHRSVSWYQQTPGQGLQFLFEYFSETQRNKGNFPGRFSGRQFSNSRSEMNVSTLELGDSALYLCASSLDWTGDFVQFFGPGTRLTVL.

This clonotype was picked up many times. In nucleotides, the CDR3 is TGTGCCAGCAGCTTATACGCCTACGAGCAGTACTTC. Translation: CASSLYAYEQYF. The rearrangement links TRBV7-2 to TRBJ2-7; D is uncertain. CDR1 is SGHTA and CDR2 is FQGNSA in the germline V gene. V dropped 2 bases and J dropped 2 bases, with 4 bases sitting between them. The CDR3 is 12 amino acids.

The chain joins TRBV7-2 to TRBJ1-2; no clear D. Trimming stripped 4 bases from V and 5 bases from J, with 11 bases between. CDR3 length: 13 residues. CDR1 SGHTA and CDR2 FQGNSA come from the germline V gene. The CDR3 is CASSSGFGYGYTF. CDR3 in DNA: TGTGCCAGCAGCTCCGGCTTTGGATATGGCTACACCTTC.

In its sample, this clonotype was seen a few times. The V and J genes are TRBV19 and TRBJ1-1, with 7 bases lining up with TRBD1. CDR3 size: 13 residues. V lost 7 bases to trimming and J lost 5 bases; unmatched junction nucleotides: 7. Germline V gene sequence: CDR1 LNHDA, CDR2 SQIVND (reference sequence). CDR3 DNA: TGTGCCAGTACCCTGGCAGGGGGGACTGAAGCTTTCTTT. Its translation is CASTLAGGTEAFF.

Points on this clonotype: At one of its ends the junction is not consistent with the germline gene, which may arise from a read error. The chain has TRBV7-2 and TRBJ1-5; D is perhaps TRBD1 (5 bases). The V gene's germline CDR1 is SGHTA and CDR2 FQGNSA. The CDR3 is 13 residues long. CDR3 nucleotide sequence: TGCGCCAGCAGCTTTGCCAGGGCCCAGCCCCAGCATTTT. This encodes CASSFARAQPQHF.

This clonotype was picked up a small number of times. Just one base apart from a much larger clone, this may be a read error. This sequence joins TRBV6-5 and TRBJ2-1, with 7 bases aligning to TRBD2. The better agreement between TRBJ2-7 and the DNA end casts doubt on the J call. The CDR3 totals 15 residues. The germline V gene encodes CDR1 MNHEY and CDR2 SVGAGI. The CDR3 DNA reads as TGTGCCAGCACCCTAAGCGGGGCCAACTACAATGAGCAGTACTTC. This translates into CASTLSGANYNEQYF.

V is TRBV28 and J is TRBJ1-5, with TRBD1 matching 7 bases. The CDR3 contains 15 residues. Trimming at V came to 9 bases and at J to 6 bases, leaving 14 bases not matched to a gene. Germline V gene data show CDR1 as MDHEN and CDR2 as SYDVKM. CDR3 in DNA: TGTGCCAGTTCGACAGGGTCCTTTACGAGTCAGCCCCAGCATTTT. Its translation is CASSTGSFTSQPQHF.

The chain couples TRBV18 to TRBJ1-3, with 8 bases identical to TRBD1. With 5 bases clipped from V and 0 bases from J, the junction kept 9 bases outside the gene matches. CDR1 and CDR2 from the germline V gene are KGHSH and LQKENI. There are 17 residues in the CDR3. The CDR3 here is CASSSGTGRFSGNTIYF. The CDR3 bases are TGTGCCAGCTCATCGGGGACAGGCCGCTTCTCTGGAAACACCATATATTTT. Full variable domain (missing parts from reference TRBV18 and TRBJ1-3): NAGVMQNPRHLVRRRGQEARLRCSPMKGHSHVYWYRQLPEEGLKFMVYLQKENIIDESGMPKERFSAEFPKEGPSILRIQQVVRGDSAAYFCASSSGTGRFSGNTIYFGEGSWLTVV.

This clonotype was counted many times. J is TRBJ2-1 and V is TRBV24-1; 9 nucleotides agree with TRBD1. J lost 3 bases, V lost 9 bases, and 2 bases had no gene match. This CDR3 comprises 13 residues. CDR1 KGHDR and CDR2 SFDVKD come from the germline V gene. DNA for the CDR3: TGTGCCACCTCGGGACAGGGCTACAATGAGCAGTTCTTC. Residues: CATSGQGYNEQFF.

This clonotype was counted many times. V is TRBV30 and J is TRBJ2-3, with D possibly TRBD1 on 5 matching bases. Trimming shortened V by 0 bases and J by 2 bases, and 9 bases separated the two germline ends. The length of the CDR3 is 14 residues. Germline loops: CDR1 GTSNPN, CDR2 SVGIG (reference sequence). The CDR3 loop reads CAWSVGQTTDTQYF. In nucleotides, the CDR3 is TGTGCCTGGAGTGTGGGGCAGACCACAGATACGCAGTATTTT.